This T cell receptor (beta chain) was profiled in a study of shared clonotypes between healthy human individuals. Study summary: Donors consisted of two women and a few men between 18 and 49.

Here immunoSEQ multiplex PCR was the method, and the copy in TCRdb shows in-frame clones only, minus some. The repertoire holds about 2.3 million clones, with 90% to 95% as singletons. Memory CD4+ cells were the fraction left after CD45RA+ naive selection. Regarding the study as a whole: Relative to memory subsets, naive subsets generally showed larger estimated richness. It was expected that sequencing depth would affect clonotype sharing among donors.

Germline CDR1 SGHRS, CDR2 YFSETQ. V dropped 0 bases and J dropped 6 bases, with 9 bases sitting between them. This CDR3 contains 13 residues. With regard to this clone: What it binds is unknown.

Input material: naive CD4+ T cells from PBMCs. As for subset: CD45RA+ positively selected. The sequence was obtained from a man aged 18 to 29 in good health. Some clones in this sample may be carry-over from other donors' samples. The V and J genes are TRBV5-1 and TRBJ1-1; D is possibly TRBD1 (5 bases). DNA of the CDR3: TGCGCCAGCAGCTTGGAGGCCAGGGCTGAAGCTTTCTTT. It translates to CASSLEARAEAFF.